This TCR beta chain was obtained from a study of blood T cells in healthy people across ages. Then a second PCR, running roughly 7 to 11 cycles, was carried out with a sample-barcoded 5' primer and a J-beta primer mix. TCRdb independently ran MiXCR on the 5' RACE reads; one entry per CDR3 protein. The sample carries hundreds of thousands of distinct CDR3 sequences, 48% recorded once. No fewer than 7 million PBMCs went into each sample. This clonotype was sampled from a man aged 25 to 40 in good health. The material sequenced was blood.

The CDR3 loop is CASSFEHNQPQHF. The CDR3 coding sequence is TGTGCCAGCAGCTTCGAGCACAATCAGCCCCAGCATTTT. This chain links TRBV7-2 with TRBJ1-5; D is ambiguous. Germline V gives CDR1 SGHTA, CDR2 FQGNSA. This CDR3 has 13 amino acids. The V and J ends lost 3 bases and 3 bases respectively, with 6 bases between them.